The next 21 T cell receptor beta chains were all read from a single sample in a study of blood T cell repertoires in COVID-19. Clones were read by immunoSEQ multiplex PCR, and TCRdb kept only the in-frame ones, dropping some. The repertoire has 300,000 to 400,000 clones, roughly 90% of them found once; the top ten carry roughly 6.6%. The sequenced sample was peripheral blood. The receptors derive from a woman in her seventies with COVID-19, enrolled during active disease.

V gene TRBV5-1 combines with J gene TRBJ2-2, with D perhaps matching TRBD2 (6 bases). CDR3 length equals 17 residues. The ends were cut back, 8 bases at V and 7 bases at J, with 27 bases in the middle. Germline CDR1 is SGHRS and CDR2 is YFSETQ. Here the CDR3 reads CARGEETEEVGIGELFF. CDR3 coding DNA: TGCGCCAGAGGGGAGGAGACAGAAGAGGTTGGAATCGGGGAGCTGTTTTTT.

Regarding this clone: The junction and the germline gene differ at one end; a read error may be behind it. The gene calls are TRBV11-2 and TRBJ1-1, with D unresolved. Germline assignment: CDR1 SGHAT and CDR2 FQNNGV. This CDR3 has 12 residues. In DNA form, the CDR3 reads TGTGCCAGCAGCTTAGAGGAGGTCTTACGGGAATTT. As protein: CASSLEEVLREF.

The V and J genes are TRBV5-1 and TRBJ1-1; D is unclear. The CDR3 contains 16 residues. Trimming pared 4 bases from V and 7 bases from J, leaving 23 bases between. The germline gives CDR1 SGHRS, CDR2 YFSETQ. CDR3: CASSEGSGGTRDEAFF. The DNA of the CDR3 is TGCGCCAGCAGCGAGGGTTCCGGCGGCACACGGGATGAAGCTTTCTTT.

This clone was seen only once. This chain links TRBV5-1 with TRBJ2-5; D is perhaps TRBD2 (6 bases). Germline values: CDR1 SGHRS, CDR2 YFSETQ. V gave up 3 bases and J gave up 5 bases, with 17 bases separating them. The CDR3 consists of 15 residues. The CDR3 reads CASSYLTGVEETQYF. In DNA form, the CDR3 reads TGCGCCAGCAGCTACCTGACGGGGGTTGAGGAGACCCAGTACTTC. Using reference TRBV5-1 and TRBJ2-5 for the parts outside the CDR3, the full variable domain is KAGVTQTPRYLIKTRGQQVTLSCSPISGHRSVSWYQQTPGQGLQFLFEYFSETQRNKGNFPGRFSGRQFSNSRSEMNVSTLELGDSALYLCASSYLTGVEETQYFGPGTRLLVL.

Regarding this clone: The junction and the germline gene differ at one end; a read error may be behind it. The chain recombines TRBV18 with TRBJ2-7; 14 nucleotides agree with TRBD2. The CDR3 is made up of 14 amino acids. Germline V CDR1 and CDR2: KGHSH, LQKENI. CDR3 nucleotides: TGTGCCAGCTCACCGGGACTAGCGGGGGCCGATGCTTCCTTC. It translates to CASSPGLAGADASF.

This clone has more than one count but fewer than ten. The chain is built from TRBV14 and TRBJ1-6; TRBD1 is a possible D gene (5 bases). Germline lookup yields CDR1 SGHDN and CDR2 FVKESK. V lost 1 base and J lost 12, with 7 bases in between. There are 12 residues in the CDR3. In nucleotides, the CDR3 is TGTGCCAGCAGCCAAGGGGGCTTACCCCTCCACTTT. It codes for CASSQGGLPLHF.

About this clone itself: At the DNA level, this CDR3 is encoded by other sequences in the same sample as well. The J gene is TRBJ2-7, the V gene TRBV28; tentatively, D is TRBD1 (6 bases). Germline V gene lookup returns CDR1 MDHEN and CDR2 SYDVKM. Trimming removed 2 bases at V and 4 bases at J, with 9 bases between. The CDR3 sequence is 13 residues long. The CDR3 region is CASSLGGGYEQYF. Here the CDR3 DNA reads TGTGCCAGCAGTTTAGGGGGCGGGTACGAGCAGTACTTC.

V usage is TRBV27 and J usage is TRBJ1-3, with unresolved D. The CDR3 loop spans 14 amino acids. The germline V gene encodes CDR1 MNHEY and CDR2 SMNVEV (reference sequence). With 3 bases removed from V and 2 bases from J, the gap between germline ends came to 8 bases. CDR3 DNA sequence: TGTGCCAGCAGTTTTCGGGGTGCTGGAAACACCATATATTTT. Protein product: CASSFRGAGNTIYF.

This chain links TRBV5-1 with TRBJ2-3; 10 bases map to TRBD2. This CDR3 contains 15 residues. J gave up 3 bases and V 3 bases, and 4 bases lay outside the gene matches. The germline gives CDR1 SGHRS, CDR2 YFSETQ. The CDR3 loop reads CASSSAGGPTDTQYF. DNA of the CDR3: TGCGCCAGCAGCTCAGCGGGGGGGCCGACAGATACGCAGTATTTT.

This chain uses TRBV19 with TRBJ1-2, with 12 bases identical to TRBD1. Per germline, CDR1 LNHDA and CDR2 SQIVND (reference sequence). V was clipped by 3 bases and J by 4 bases; unmatched bases: 6. This CDR3 has 16 residues. CDR3 coding DNA: TGTGCCAGTAGTATGTCCGGGACAGGGGGCCTCTATGGCTACACCTTC. It translates to CASSMSGTGGLYGYTF.

This clone is a singleton in its sample. This sequence joins TRBV6-1 and TRBJ1-2; TRBD1 is a possible D gene (6 bases). The germline V and J ends were trimmed by 3 bases and 1 base, with 12 bases remaining between them. Per germline, CDR1 MNHNS and CDR2 SASEGT. This CDR3 has 15 amino acids. Here the CDR3 reads CASSEGGGVNYGYTF. DNA of the CDR3: TGTGCCAGCAGTGAGGGGGGGGGCGTTAACTATGGCTACACCTTC.

This clone showed up just once. This chain joins TRBV5-6 and TRBJ2-6, with D perhaps matching TRBD1 (5 bases). The ends were cut back, 0 bases at V and 1 base at J, with 8 bases in the middle. The germline CDR1 and CDR2 sequences are SGHDT and YYEEEE. The CDR3 is 16 residues long. The CDR3 here is CASSLGAGSGANVLTF. The CDR3 DNA follows: TGTGCCAGCAGCTTGGGGGCAGGGTCTGGGGCCAACGTCCTGACTTTC.

The chain is built from TRBV10-3 and TRBJ2-1; 7 bases map to TRBD2. The V and J ends lost 4 bases and 5 bases, in that order; junction bases with no gene match: 5. The V gene's germline CDR1 is ENHRY and CDR2 SYGVKD. The CDR3 has 14 amino acids. The CDR3 DNA sequence: TGTGCCATCAGTGCTTTTGGGGGGGACAATGAGCAGTTCTTC. It translates to CAISAFGGDNEQFF.

This chain joins TRBV27 and TRBJ2-7, with 10 nucleotides matching TRBD1. This CDR3 has 14 amino acids. Germline assignment: CDR1 MNHEY and CDR2 SMNVEV (reference sequence). V lost 6 bases and J lost 4; bases outside the gene matches: 6. For the CDR3, the DNA is TGTGCCAGCAGGGGTAGACAGGGGGCTTACGAGCAGTACTTC. Translating gives CASRGRQGAYEQYF.

The chain links TRBV4-1 to TRBJ2-5, with 10 nucleotides matching TRBD2. In germline, CDR1 is MGHRA, CDR2 YSYEKL. The V segment lost 5 bases and the J segment 2 bases; nucleotides outside the gene matches: 8. The CDR3 is made up of 16 amino acids. Written as DNA, the CDR3 is TGCGCCAGCAGCACTAGCGGGGCCTCAGATCAAGAGACCCAGTACTTC. It translates to CASSTSGASDQETQYF.

The chain carries TRBV9 and TRBJ1-1; no reliable D call. Germline values: CDR1 SGDLS, CDR2 YYNGEE. The CDR3 consists of 12 residues. V was shortened by 2 bases and J by 4 bases, with 6 bases between the two germline ends. In DNA, the CDR3 is TGTGCCAGCAGCGTTCCGAGCACTGAAGCTTTCTTT. Amino acids: CASSVPSTEAFF.

In this sample, this clone turned up a few times. The chain has TRBV13 and TRBJ1-6, with no clear D. Deletions cut 3 bases from V and 7 bases from J, with 10 bases between. CDR3 length equals 14 residues. The V gene's germline CDR1 is PRHDT and CDR2 FYEKMQ (reference sequence). CDR3 nucleotides: TGTGCCAGCAGCTTTAAACGGTTAAATTCACCCCTCCACTTT. This gives the protein CASSFKRLNSPLHF.

The chain employs TRBV6-5 and TRBJ1-2; 8 bases agree with TRBD1. Per the germline V gene, CDR1 is MNHEY and CDR2 is SVGAGI. Trimming at V came to 4 bases and at J to 0 bases, leaving 1 base not matched to a gene. This CDR3 is 14 amino acids long. The CDR3: CASSLQGANYGYTF. The CDR3 DNA follows: TGTGCCAGCAGTTTACAGGGGGCTAACTATGGCTACACCTTC.

The chain joins TRBV4-1 to TRBJ2-7; D remains ambiguous. The CDR3 has 14 amino acids. Trimming removed 0 bases at V and 3 bases at J, with 9 bases between. The germline V gene encodes CDR1 MGHRA and CDR2 YSYEKL. CDR3 nucleotides: TGCGCCAGCAGCCAAGAGGTACAGCTCTACGAGCAGTACTTC. This translates into CASSQEVQLYEQYF.

V usage is TRBV5-8 and J usage is TRBJ1-1, with 7 positions matching TRBD1. CDR3 length equals 14 residues. Germline values: CDR1 SGHTS, CDR2 YDEGEE. The junction had 4 bases not matched to a gene; V was cut back by 0 bases and J by 5 bases. The DNA of the CDR3 is TGTGCCAGCAGCTTGGACAGGGGTTGGACTGAAGCTTTCTTT. This encodes CASSLDRGWTEAFF.

The CDR3 spells CAWSSGTGATGELFF. In DNA, the CDR3 is TGTGCCTGGAGTTCCGGGACAGGGGCGACCGGGGAGCTGTTTTTT. The chain recombines TRBV30 with TRBJ2-2, with 10 bases that match TRBD1. The CDR3 consists of 15 residues. The ends lost 2 bases at V and 5 bases at J; junction bases unmatched: 5. Looked up from germline, CDR1 is GTSNPN and CDR2 is SVGIG (reference sequence).